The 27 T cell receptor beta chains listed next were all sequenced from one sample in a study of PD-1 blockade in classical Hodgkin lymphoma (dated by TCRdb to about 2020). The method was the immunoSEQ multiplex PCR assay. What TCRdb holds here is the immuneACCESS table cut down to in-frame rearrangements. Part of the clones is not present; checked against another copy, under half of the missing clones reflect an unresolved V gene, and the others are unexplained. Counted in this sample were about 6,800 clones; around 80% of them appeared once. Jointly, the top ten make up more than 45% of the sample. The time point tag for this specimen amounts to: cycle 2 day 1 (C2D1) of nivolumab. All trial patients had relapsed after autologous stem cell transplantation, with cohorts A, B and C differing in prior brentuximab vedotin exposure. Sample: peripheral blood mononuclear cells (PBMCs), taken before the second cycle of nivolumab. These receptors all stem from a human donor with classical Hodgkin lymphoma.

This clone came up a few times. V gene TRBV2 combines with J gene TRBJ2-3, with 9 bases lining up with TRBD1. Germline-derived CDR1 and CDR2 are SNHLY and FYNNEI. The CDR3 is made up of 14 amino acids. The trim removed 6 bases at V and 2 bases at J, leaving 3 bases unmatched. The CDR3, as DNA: TGTGCCAGCAGCGGACAGGGGTACACAGATACGCAGTATTTT. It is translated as CASSGQGYTDTQYF. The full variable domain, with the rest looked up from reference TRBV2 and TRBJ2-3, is EPEVTQTPSHQVTQMGQEVILRCVPISNHLYFYWYRQILGQKVEFLVSFYNNEISEKSEIFDDQFSVERPDGSNFTLKIRSTKLEDSAMYFCASSGQGYTDTQYFGPGTRLTVL.

CDR3 bases: TGTGCCAGCAGCCGGACAGGGCCTGGCTACGAGCAGTACTTC. Its translation: CASSRTGPGYEQYF. The rearrangement links TRBV7-9 to TRBJ2-7, with 8 bases matching TRBD1. The J segment lost 3 bases and the V segment lost 5 bases, leaving 6 bases of the junction unmatched. Germline-derived CDR1 and CDR2 are SEHNR and FQNEAQ (reference sequence). This CDR3 spans 14 amino acids. Full variable domain (remainder filled in from reference TRBV7-9 and TRBJ2-7): DTGVSQNPRHKITKRGQNVTFRCDPISEHNRLYWYRQTLGQGPEFLTYFQNEAQLEKSRLLSDRFSAERPKGSFSTLEIQRTEQGDSAMYLCASSRTGPGYEQYFGPGTRLTVT.

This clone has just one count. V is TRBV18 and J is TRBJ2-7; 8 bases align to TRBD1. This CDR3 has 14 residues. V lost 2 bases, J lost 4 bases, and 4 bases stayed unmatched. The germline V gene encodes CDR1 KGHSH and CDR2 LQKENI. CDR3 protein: CASSPGQGAYEQYF. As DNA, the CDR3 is TGTGCCAGCTCACCAGGGCAGGGGGCTTACGAGCAGTACTTC. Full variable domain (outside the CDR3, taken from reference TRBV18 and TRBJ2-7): NAGVMQNPRHLVRRRGQEARLRCSPMKGHSHVYWYRQLPEEGLKFMVYLQKENIIDESGMPKERFSAEFPKEGPSILRIQQVVRGDSAAYFCASSPGQGAYEQYFGPGTRLTVT.

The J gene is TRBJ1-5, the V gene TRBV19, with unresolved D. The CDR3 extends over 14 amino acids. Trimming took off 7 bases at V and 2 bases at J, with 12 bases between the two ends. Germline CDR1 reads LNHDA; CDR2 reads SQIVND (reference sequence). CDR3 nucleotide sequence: TGTGCCAGTAACCCCTTTGGTGGCAATCAGCCCCAGCATTTT. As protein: CASNPFGGNQPQHF.

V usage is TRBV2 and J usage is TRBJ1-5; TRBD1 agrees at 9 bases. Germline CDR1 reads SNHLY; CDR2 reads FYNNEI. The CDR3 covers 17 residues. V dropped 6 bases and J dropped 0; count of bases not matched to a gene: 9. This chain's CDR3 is CASRGQGILYSNQPQHF. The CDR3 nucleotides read TGTGCCAGCAGGGGACAGGGAATCCTTTATAGCAATCAGCCCCAGCATTTT.

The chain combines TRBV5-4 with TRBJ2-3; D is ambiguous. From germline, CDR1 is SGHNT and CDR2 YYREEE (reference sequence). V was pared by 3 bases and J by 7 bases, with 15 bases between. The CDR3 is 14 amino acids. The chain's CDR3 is CASSSPRTENTQYF. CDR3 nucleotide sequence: TGTGCCAGCAGCTCCCCACGTACGGAGAATACGCAGTATTTT.

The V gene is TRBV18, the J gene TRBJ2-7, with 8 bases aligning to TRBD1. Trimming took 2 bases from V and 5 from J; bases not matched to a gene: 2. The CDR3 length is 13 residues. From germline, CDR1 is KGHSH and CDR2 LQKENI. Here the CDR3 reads CASSPLTGDEQYF. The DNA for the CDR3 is TGTGCCAGCTCACCATTGACAGGGGACGAGCAGTACTTC.

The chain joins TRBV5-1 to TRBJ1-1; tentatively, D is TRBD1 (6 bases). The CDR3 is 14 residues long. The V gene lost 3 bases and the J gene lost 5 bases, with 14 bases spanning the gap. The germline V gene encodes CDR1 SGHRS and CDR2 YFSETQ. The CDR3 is CASSYRDVGTEAFF. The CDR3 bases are TGCGCCAGCAGCTACAGGGATGTTGGGACTGAAGCTTTCTTT.

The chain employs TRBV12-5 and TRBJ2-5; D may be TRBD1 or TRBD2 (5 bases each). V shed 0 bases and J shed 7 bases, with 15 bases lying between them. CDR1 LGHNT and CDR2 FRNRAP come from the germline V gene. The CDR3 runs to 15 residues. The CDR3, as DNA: TGTGCTAGTGGTTTGGTAGAGGGACCATTCGGGACCCAGTACTTC. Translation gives CASGLVEGPFGTQYF. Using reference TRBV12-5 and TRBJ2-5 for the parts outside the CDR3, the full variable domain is DARVTQTPRHKVTEMGQEVTMRCQPILGHNTVFWYRQTMMQGLELLAYFRNRAPLDDSGMPKDRFSAEMPDATLATLKIQPSEPRDSAVYFCASGLVEGPFGTQYFGPGTRLLVL.

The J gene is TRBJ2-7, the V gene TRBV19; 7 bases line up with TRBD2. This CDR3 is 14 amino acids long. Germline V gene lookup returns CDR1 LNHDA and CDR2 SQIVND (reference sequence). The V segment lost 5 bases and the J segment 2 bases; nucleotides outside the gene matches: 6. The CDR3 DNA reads TGTGCCAGTAGTCTCGGACTAGAGGCCTACGAGCAGTACTTC. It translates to CASSLGLEAYEQYF.

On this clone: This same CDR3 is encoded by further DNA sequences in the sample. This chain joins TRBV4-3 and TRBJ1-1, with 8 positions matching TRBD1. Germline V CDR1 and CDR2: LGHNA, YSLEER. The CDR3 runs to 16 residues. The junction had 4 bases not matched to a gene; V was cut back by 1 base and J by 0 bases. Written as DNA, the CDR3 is TGCGCCAGCAGCCAAGGACGGACAGGGATGAACACTGAAGCTTTCTTT. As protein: CASSQGRTGMNTEAFF.

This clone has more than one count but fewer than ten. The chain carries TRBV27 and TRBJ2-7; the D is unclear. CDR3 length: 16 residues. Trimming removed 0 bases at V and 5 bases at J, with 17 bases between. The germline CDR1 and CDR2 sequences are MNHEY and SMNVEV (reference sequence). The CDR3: CASSLSVYQRDDEQYF. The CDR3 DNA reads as TGTGCCAGCAGTTTATCAGTCTACCAGCGTGATGACGAGCAGTACTTC.

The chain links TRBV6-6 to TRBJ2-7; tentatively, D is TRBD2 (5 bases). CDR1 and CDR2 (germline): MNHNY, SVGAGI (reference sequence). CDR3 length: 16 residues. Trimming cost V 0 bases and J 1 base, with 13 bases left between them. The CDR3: CASSYSERTQSYEQYF. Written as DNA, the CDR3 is TGTGCCAGCAGTTACTCGGAGCGGACCCAATCCTACGAGCAGTACTTC.

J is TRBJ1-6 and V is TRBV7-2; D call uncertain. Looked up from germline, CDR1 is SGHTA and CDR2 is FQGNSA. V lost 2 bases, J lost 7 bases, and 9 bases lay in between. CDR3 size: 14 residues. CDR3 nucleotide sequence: TGTGCCAGCAGCTTAATGGCGGGGAATTCACCCCTCCACTTT. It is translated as CASSLMAGNSPLHF. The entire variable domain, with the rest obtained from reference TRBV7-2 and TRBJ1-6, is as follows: GAGVSQSPSNKVTEKGKDVELRCDPISGHTALYWYRQSLGQGLEFLIYFQGNSAPDKSGLPSDRFSAERTGGSVSTLTIQRTQQEDSAVYLCASSLMAGNSPLHFGNGTRLTVT.

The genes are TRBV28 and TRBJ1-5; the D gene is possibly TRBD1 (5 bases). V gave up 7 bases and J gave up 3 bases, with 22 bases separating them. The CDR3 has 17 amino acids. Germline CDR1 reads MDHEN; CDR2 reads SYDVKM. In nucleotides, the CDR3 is TGTGCCAGCACCACACCAGAGGGGAGTATCCTCAATCAGCCCCAGCATTTT. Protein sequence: CASTTPEGSILNQPQHF.

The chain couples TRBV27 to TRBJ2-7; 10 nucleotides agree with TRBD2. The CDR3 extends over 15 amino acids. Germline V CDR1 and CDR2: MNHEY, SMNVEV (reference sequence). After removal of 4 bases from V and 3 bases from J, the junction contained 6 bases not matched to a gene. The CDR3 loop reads CASSSIAGGDYEQYF. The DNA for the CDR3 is TGTGCCAGCAGTTCAATAGCGGGAGGTGACTACGAGCAGTACTTC.

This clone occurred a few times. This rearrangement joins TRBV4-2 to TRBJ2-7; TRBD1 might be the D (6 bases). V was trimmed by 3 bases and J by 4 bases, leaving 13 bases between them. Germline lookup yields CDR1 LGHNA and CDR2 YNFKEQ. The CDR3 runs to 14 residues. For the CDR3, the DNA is TGTGCCAGCAGCCAGGTAGGGACAACATACGAGCAGTACTTC. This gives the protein CASSQVGTTYEQYF.

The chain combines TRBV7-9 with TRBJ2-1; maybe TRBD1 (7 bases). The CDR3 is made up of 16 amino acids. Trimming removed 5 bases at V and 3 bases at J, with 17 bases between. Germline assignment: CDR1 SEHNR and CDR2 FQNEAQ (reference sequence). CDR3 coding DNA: TGTGCCAGCAGCCCCAGGGGGGATTGGCGCTACAATGAGCAGTTCTTC. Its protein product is CASSPRGDWRYNEQFF.

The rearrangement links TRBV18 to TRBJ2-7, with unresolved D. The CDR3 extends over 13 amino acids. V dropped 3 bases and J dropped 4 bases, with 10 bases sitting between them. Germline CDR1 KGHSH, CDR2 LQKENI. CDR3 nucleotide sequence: TGTGCCAGCTCACCGCAGACGGTTTACGAGCAGTACTTC. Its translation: CASSPQTVYEQYF.

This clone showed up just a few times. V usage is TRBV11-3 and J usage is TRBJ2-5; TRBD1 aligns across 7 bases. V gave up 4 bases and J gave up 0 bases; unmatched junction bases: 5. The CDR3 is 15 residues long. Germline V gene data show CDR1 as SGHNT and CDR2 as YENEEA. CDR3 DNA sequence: TGTGCCAGCAGCTCGGGACAGACGTACCAAGAGACCCAGTACTTC. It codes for CASSSGQTYQETQYF. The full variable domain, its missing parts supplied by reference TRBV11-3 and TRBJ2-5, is EAGVVQSPRYKIIEKKQPVAFWCNPISGHNTLYWYLQNLGQGPELLIRYENEEAVDDSQLPKDRFSAERLKGVDSTLKIQPAELGDSAVYLCASSSGQTYQETQYFGPGTRLLVL.

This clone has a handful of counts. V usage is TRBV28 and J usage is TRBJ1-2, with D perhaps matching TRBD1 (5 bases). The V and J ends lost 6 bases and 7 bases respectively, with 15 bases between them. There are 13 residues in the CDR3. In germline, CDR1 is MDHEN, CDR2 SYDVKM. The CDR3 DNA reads TGTGCCAGCAGGGTCGAGGGGTTTCTTGGCTACACCTTC. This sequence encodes CASRVEGFLGYTF.

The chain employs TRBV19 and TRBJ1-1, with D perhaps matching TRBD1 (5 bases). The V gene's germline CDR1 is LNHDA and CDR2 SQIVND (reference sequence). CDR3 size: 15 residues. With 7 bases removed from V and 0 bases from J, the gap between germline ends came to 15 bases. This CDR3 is CASKRGSGLNTEAFF. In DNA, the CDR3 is TGTGCCAGTAAAAGGGGTTCTGGATTGAACACTGAAGCTTTCTTT.

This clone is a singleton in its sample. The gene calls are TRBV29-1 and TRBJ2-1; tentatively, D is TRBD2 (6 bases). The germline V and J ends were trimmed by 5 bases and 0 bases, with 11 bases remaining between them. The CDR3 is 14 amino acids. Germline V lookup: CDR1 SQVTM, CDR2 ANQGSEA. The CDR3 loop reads CSVLTGVSYNEQFF. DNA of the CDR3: TGCAGCGTTTTAACGGGAGTCTCCTACAATGAGCAGTTCTTC.

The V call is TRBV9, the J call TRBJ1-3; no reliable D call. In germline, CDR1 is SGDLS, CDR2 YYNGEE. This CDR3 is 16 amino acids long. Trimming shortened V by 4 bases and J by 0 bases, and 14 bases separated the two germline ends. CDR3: CASSSQTGDSGNTIYF. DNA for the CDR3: TGTGCCAGCAGCTCACAAACCGGGGACTCTGGAAACACCATATATTTT.

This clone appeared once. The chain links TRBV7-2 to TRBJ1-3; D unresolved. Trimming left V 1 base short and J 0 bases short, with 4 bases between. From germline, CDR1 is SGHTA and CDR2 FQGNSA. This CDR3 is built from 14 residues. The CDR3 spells CASSLVPSGNTIYF. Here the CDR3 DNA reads TGTGCCAGCAGCTTAGTTCCCTCTGGAAACACCATATATTTT.

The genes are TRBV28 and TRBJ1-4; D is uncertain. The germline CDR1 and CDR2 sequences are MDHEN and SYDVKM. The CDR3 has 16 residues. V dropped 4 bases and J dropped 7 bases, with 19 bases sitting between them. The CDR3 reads CASSCNVGEGVEKLFF. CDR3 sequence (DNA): TGTGCCAGCAGTTGCAATGTGGGAGAGGGAGTTGAAAAACTGTTTTTT.

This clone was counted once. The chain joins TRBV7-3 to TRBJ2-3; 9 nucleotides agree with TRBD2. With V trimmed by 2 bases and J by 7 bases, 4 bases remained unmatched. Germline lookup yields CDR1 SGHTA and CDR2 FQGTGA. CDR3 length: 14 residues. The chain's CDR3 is CASSLQRGANTQYF. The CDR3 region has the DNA TGTGCCAGCAGCTTACAGCGGGGGGCGAATACGCAGTATTTT.